A single sample is the source of the 30 T cell receptor beta chains below, sequenced in a study of brain T cells in children with intractable seizures (dated by TCRdb to the early 2020s). In light of the paper, this sample's time point label describes: blood from clinic visit 5 months post-surgery; TSC patient then seizure free. The library came from the immunoSEQ multiplex PCR assay. Entries here come from immuneACCESS through TCRdb and include only in-frame sequences with V and J called. Some clones fail to appear in such tables; in the studies checked, an unresolved V gene covers under half of the shortfall, and the cause of the remainder is unknown. The sample records 300,000 to 400,000 clones, roughly 92% of which are singletons. In total, the top ten clones hold roughly 5.8% of the sample. The sample here was peripheral blood, taken 4 to 6 months after surgery. The receptors here all came from a boy in the first two years of life with tuberous sclerosis and intractable seizures.

The chain employs TRBV19 and TRBJ2-7; D may be TRBD1 or TRBD2 (6 bases each). V lost 5 bases and J 7 bases, leaving 9 bases between the germline ends. Germline lookup yields CDR1 LNHDA and CDR2 SQIVND (reference sequence). This CDR3 contains 11 residues. The CDR3 DNA follows: TGTGCCAGTAGTGGAGGGGGAGAGCAGTACTTC. Residues: CASSGGGEQYF.

V usage is TRBV6-5 and J usage is TRBJ2-5; 9 positions match TRBD2. Germline CDR1 reads MNHEY; CDR2 reads SVGAGI. Trimming at V came to 6 bases and at J to 1 base, leaving 6 bases not matched to a gene. This CDR3 is 15 amino acids long. The CDR3 region is CASRPSGGTQETQYF. The CDR3 bases are TGTGCCAGCAGACCCAGCGGGGGGACCCAAGAGACCCAGTACTTC.

The rearrangement links TRBV7-9 to TRBJ2-3, with TRBD2 matching over 9 bases. CDR1 SEHNR and CDR2 FQNEAQ come from the germline V gene (reference sequence). The CDR3 spans 17 residues. V dropped 11 bases and J dropped 2; count of bases not matched to a gene: 17. The DNA for the CDR3 is TGTGCCTACAGTCGGTCGGCTAGCGGGACGTACACAGATACGCAGTATTTT. Encoded protein: CAYSRSASGTYTDTQYF.

The CDR3 coding sequence is TGTGCCAGCAGTTTACAGATCTATGGCTACACCTTC. As protein: CASSLQIYGYTF. The rearrangement joins TRBV28 to TRBJ1-2; no firm D call. Between the trimmed V and J ends, which lost 2 bases and 4 bases, there was a span of 5 bases. This CDR3 contains 12 residues. The V gene's germline CDR1 is MDHEN and CDR2 SYDVKM.

CDR3 DNA: TGTGCCAGCAGTACCCGGGGCAGCCCTCTGCCTAACTATGGCTACACCTTC. It specifies CASSTRGSPLPNYGYTF. The chain couples TRBV28 to TRBJ1-2; D is perhaps TRBD1 (5 bases). Trimming left V 5 bases short and J 0 bases short, with 19 bases between. This CDR3 is built from 17 residues. Germline V gene sequence: CDR1 MDHEN, CDR2 SYDVKM.

The chain has TRBV2 and TRBJ1-1; the D is unclear. Trimming shortened V by 1 base and J by 5 bases, and 17 bases separated the two germline ends. Germline V gene lookup returns CDR1 SNHLY and CDR2 FYNNEI. The CDR3 totals 16 residues. DNA for the CDR3: TGTGCCAGCAGTGAAGTGAAGCGGCGGCTTGGGACTGAAGCTTTCTTT. Translated, it gives CASSEVKRRLGTEAFF.

The chain joins TRBV2 to TRBJ2-7; a possible D gene is TRBD2 (6 bases). Germline V gene lookup returns CDR1 SNHLY and CDR2 FYNNEI. This CDR3 region has 15 residues. Trimming stripped 3 bases from V and 2 bases from J, with 14 bases between. The CDR3 loop reads CASSDGGSGAYEQYF. Written as DNA, the CDR3 is TGTGCCAGCAGTGATGGGGGGTCGGGGGCCTACGAGCAGTACTTC. Full variable domain (remainder filled in from reference TRBV2 and TRBJ2-7): EPEVTQTPSHQVTQMGQEVILRCVPISNHLYFYWYRQILGQKVEFLVSFYNNEISEKSEIFDDQFSVERPDGSNFTLKIRSTKLEDSAMYFCASSDGGSGAYEQYFGPGTRLTVT.

The chain combines TRBV3-1 (or the pseudogene TRBV3-2) with TRBJ1-2; TRBD1 might be the D (5 bases). The germline V gene has CDR1 LGHDT and CDR2 YNNKEL (reference sequence). Trimming removed 6 bases at V and 0 bases at J, with 17 bases between. The CDR3 runs 16 residues. The CDR3 reads CASRGGTRISNYGYTF. CDR3 in DNA: TGTGCCAGCAGGGGGGGTACAAGAATATCTAACTATGGCTACACCTTC.

This clone was detected only once. The CDR3, as DNA: TGTGCCAGCAGCTTATTGGTGCGTGAAGCTTTCTTT. This translates into CASSLLVREAFF. This chain connects TRBV7-9 to TRBJ1-1, with no clear D. CDR3 size: 12 residues. V lost 2 bases to trimming and J lost 7 bases, with 8 bases between them. Looked up from germline, CDR1 is SEHNR and CDR2 is FQNEAQ (reference sequence).

The J gene is TRBJ2-1, the V gene TRBV28; TRBD2 aligns across 16 bases. V trimming: 2 bases; J trimming: 3 bases; junction bases outside the gene matches: 7. The CDR3 has 19 residues. Germline lookup yields CDR1 MDHEN and CDR2 SYDVKM. The CDR3 sequence is CASSLQGLAGGRRYNEQFF. CDR3 bases: TGTGCCAGCAGTTTACAGGGACTAGCGGGAGGGCGACGCTACAATGAGCAGTTCTTC.

The genes are TRBV7-2 and TRBJ1-1, with D possibly TRBD1 on 5 matching bases. CDR1 SGHTA and CDR2 FQGNSA come from the germline V gene. This CDR3 is built from 15 residues. Trimming removed 5 bases at V and 1 base at J, with 14 bases between. DNA of the CDR3: TGTGCCAGCAGCCTCCTCGGGACGGAGAACACTGAAGCTTTCTTT. Translation gives CASSLLGTENTEAFF.

The chain carries TRBV5-1 and TRBJ2-3; weak D call: TRBD2 (5 bases). CDR1 SGHRS and CDR2 YFSETQ come from the germline V gene. With 1 base removed from V and 5 bases from J, the gap between germline ends came to 11 bases. The CDR3 totals 14 residues. The CDR3 DNA reads as TGCGCCAGCAGCTTGTCACTAGGTGTAGATACGCAGTATTTT. Its translation: CASSLSLGVDTQYF.

V and J are TRBV9 and TRBJ2-3; 8 positions agree with TRBD2. The CDR3 contains 15 residues. The ends lost 2 bases at V and 1 base at J; junction bases unmatched: 3. Per germline, CDR1 SGDLS and CDR2 YYNGEE. CDR3 in DNA: TGTGCCAGCAGCGTTTTAGCGGGACGCACAGATACGCAGTATTTT. Protein sequence: CASSVLAGRTDTQYF.

The gene calls are TRBV7-3 and TRBJ2-2; 9 bases agree with TRBD2. CDR1 is SGHTA and CDR2 is FQGTGA in the germline V gene. The CDR3 has 16 amino acids. With V trimmed by 5 bases and J by 4 bases, 8 bases remained unmatched. CDR3 region: CASSPSSGESTGELFF. Written as DNA, the CDR3 is TGTGCCAGCAGCCCTTCTAGCGGGGAATCCACCGGGGAGCTGTTTTTT.

V and J are TRBV5-8 and TRBJ2-1; tentative D call: TRBD2 (5 bases). Germline CDR1 is SGHTS and CDR2 is YDEGEE. The CDR3 extends over 12 amino acids. The V end lost 7 bases, the J end lost 7 bases, and 12 bases lay between the germline ends. CDR3 coding DNA: TGTGCCAGCCTCCCTAGGAGGAATGAGCAGTTCTTC. Encoded protein: CASLPRRNEQFF.

J is TRBJ2-7 and V is TRBV27; 7 bases fit TRBD2. CDR1 is MNHEY, CDR2 SMNVEV, per germline (reference sequence). The CDR3 runs to 16 residues. J was trimmed by 2 bases and V by 5 bases; bases with no gene match: 12. This chain's CDR3 is CASSKKAGRRPYEQYF. In nucleotides, the CDR3 is TGTGCCAGCAGTAAAAAAGCGGGGAGGAGACCCTACGAGCAGTACTTC.

A single count supports this clone. The gene calls are TRBV5-1 and TRBJ1-2; D unclear. Between the trimmed V and J ends, which lost 3 bases and 3 bases, there was a span of 9 bases. Germline CDR1 reads SGHRS; CDR2 reads YFSETQ. The CDR3 runs 13 residues. The CDR3 is CASSYAADYGYTF. Written as DNA, the CDR3 is TGCGCCAGCAGCTATGCCGCGGACTATGGCTACACCTTC.

This sequence joins TRBV7-9 and TRBJ1-3; D gene ambiguous. Germline assignment: CDR1 SEHNR and CDR2 FQNEAQ (reference sequence). V gave up 6 bases and J gave up 3 bases, with 15 bases separating them. The CDR3 is made up of 15 amino acids. The chain's CDR3 is CASRPKAIDGNTIYF. The CDR3 coding sequence is TGTGCCAGCAGACCCAAGGCGATAGATGGAAACACCATATATTTT.

The chain employs TRBV19 and TRBJ2-6; no definite D call. V was pared by 1 base and J by 2 bases, with 9 bases between. The germline V gene has CDR1 LNHDA and CDR2 SQIVND (reference sequence). The CDR3 contains 16 residues. DNA for the CDR3: TGTGCCAGTAGTATAGTAGCCGGCGCTGGGGCCAACGTCCTGACTTTC. Residues: CASSIVAGAGANVLTF.

V is TRBV5-1 and J is TRBJ2-1; D assignment may be TRBD1 or TRBD2 (6 bases each). In germline, CDR1 is SGHRS, CDR2 YFSETQ. The CDR3 extends over 16 amino acids. The germline V and J ends were trimmed by 5 bases and 6 bases, with 21 bases remaining between them. The CDR3 DNA is TGCGCCAGCAGGGGGGGCCGGAACAGCGGGCTCAATGAGCAGTTCTTC. Protein sequence: CASRGGRNSGLNEQFF.

CDR3 sequence reads: CASSLDRTTVPYSPLHF. The CDR3, as DNA: TGTGCCAGCTCCCTCGACAGGACGACCGTTCCTTATTCACCCCTCCACTTT. The genes are TRBV18 and TRBJ1-6; D may be TRBD1 (6 bases). The CDR3 consists of 17 residues. Germline CDR1 is KGHSH and CDR2 is LQKENI. The ends were cut back, 6 bases at V and 8 bases at J, with 23 bases in the middle.

The chain combines TRBV7-8 with TRBJ1-2, with 9 bases lining up with TRBD1. Germline loops: CDR1 SGHVS, CDR2 FQNEAQ. This CDR3 is 17 amino acids long. V was pared by 5 bases and J by 6 bases, with 16 bases of the junction left unmatched. The CDR3 here is CASSKDVRGQGPNGYTF. Here the CDR3 DNA reads TGTGCCAGCAGCAAAGACGTTCGCGGACAGGGGCCGAATGGCTACACCTTC.

The CDR3 nucleotides are TGTGCCAGCAGTTACTCGTCGGTGGGGGATACGCAGTATTTT. Translation: CASSYSSVGDTQYF. The chain links TRBV6-5 to TRBJ2-3; D gene unclear. This CDR3 comprises 14 residues. V lost 0 bases and J lost 6, with 10 bases in between. The germline V gene has CDR1 MNHEY and CDR2 SVGAGI.

The gene calls are TRBV28 and TRBJ2-7, with D uncertain. The CDR3 runs to 12 residues. Trimming removed 5 bases at V and 1 base at J, with 6 bases between. Germline V gene lookup returns CDR1 MDHEN and CDR2 SYDVKM. The CDR3 region has the DNA TGTGCCAGCAGTCCACCATCCTACGAGCAGTACTTC. Protein sequence: CASSPPSYEQYF.

This chain uses TRBV28 with TRBJ1-2; unclear D gene. V was trimmed by 5 bases and J by 8 bases, leaving 18 bases between them. The germline gives CDR1 MDHEN, CDR2 SYDVKM. The CDR3 loop spans 14 amino acids. The chain's CDR3 is CASSRPSWAYGYTF. CDR3 DNA: TGTGCCAGCAGTCGCCCTTCATGGGCGTACGGCTACACCTTC.

V is TRBV28 and J is TRBJ2-1; 7 bases map to TRBD1. The germline V gene has CDR1 MDHEN and CDR2 SYDVKM. J was trimmed by 9 bases and V by 5 bases; bases with no gene match: 4. This CDR3 is built from 12 residues. The CDR3: CASSQTGIEQFF. The CDR3 nucleotides read TGTGCCAGCAGTCAGACAGGGATTGAGCAGTTCTTC.

This chain connects TRBV29-1 to TRBJ2-3; 7 nucleotides agree with TRBD2. The V gene end was trimmed by 5 bases and the J gene end by 4 bases; junction bases not matched to a gene: 6. Germline CDR1 SQVTM, CDR2 ANQGSEA. The CDR3 extends over 13 amino acids. This CDR3 reads CSVTASGADTQYF. CDR3 sequence (DNA): TGCAGCGTTACGGCTAGCGGTGCAGATACGCAGTATTTT.

This chain connects TRBV30 to TRBJ1-5; 9 nucleotides agree with TRBD1. With 3 bases clipped from V and 6 bases from J, the junction kept 9 bases outside the gene matches. The CDR3 is made up of 15 amino acids. The germline gives CDR1 GTSNPN, CDR2 SVGIG (reference sequence). The CDR3, as DNA: TGTGCCTGGAGCTTGGGACAGGGTATGAGTCAGCCCCAGCATTTT. It yields the protein CAWSLGQGMSQPQHF.

The chain is built from TRBV5-1 and TRBJ2-1; the match to TRBD2 covers 7 bases. The CDR3 sequence is 15 residues long. The germline V gene has CDR1 SGHRS and CDR2 YFSETQ. Losses at the gene ends were 0 bases for V and 9 bases for J; bases not matched to a gene: 9. Written as DNA, the CDR3 is TGCGCCAGCAGCTTGGCGCCAGGGCGGGAGTTTGAGCAGTTCTTC. Translating gives CASSLAPGREFEQFF.

The rearrangement uses TRBV24-1 and TRBJ2-1; 9 positions agree with TRBD2. Germline assignment: CDR1 KGHDR and CDR2 SFDVKD. Germline trimming cut 5 bases from V and 8 bases from J; bases unmatched to any gene: 15. The CDR3 is 17 amino acids. The CDR3 bases are TGTGCCACCAGTGCCCTCTTTAGCGGGAGATCCCGCGATGAGCAGTTCTTC. Protein sequence: CATSALFSGRSRDEQFF.